These 20 T cell receptor beta chains were sequenced from one sample in a study of spatial heterogeneity in lung cancer. TCRdb reprocessed the 5' RACE reads with MiXCR, giving one entry per CDR3 protein. The top ten clones hold about 6.8% of a sample with about 78,000 distinct CDR3 sequences, 8% of them seen once. Time point in this sample: sample taken at primary tumor resection. The material was PBMCs, obtained at surgery. The receptor source for this set is a male donor with early-stage non-small cell lung cancer.

This clonotype was counted many times. V is TRBV7-3 and J is TRBJ1-1; D is uncertain. CDR3 length: 15 residues. Germline values: CDR1 SGHTA, CDR2 FQGTGA. Trimming shortened V by 1 base and J by 4 bases, and 13 bases separated the two germline ends. The CDR3 sequence: CASSLRSASSTEAFF. CDR3 sequence (DNA): TGTGCCAGCAGCTTAAGATCAGCGAGTAGCACTGAAGCTTTCTTT.

This clonotype was detected only a few times. The chain has TRBV2 and TRBJ1-5; no clear D. In germline, CDR1 is SNHLY, CDR2 FYNNEI. Trimming removed 2 bases at V and 6 bases at J, with 11 bases between. The CDR3 consists of 14 residues. This CDR3 is CASSETGLSQPQHF. The DNA of the CDR3 is TGTGCCAGCAGTGAAACGGGCCTCTCTCAGCCCCAGCATTTT. The whole variable domain, filled in from reference TRBV2 and TRBJ1-5, reads EPEVTQTPSHQVTQMGQEVILRCVPISNHLYFYWYRQILGQKVEFLVSFYNNEISEKSEIFDDQFSVERPDGSNFTLKIRSTKLEDSAMYFCASSETGLSQPQHFGDGTRLSIL.

This clonotype was counted a few times. This chain uses TRBV24-1 with TRBJ2-3, with D unclear. CDR1 is KGHDR and CDR2 is SFDVKD in the germline V gene. Trimming pared 10 bases from V and 4 bases from J, leaving 20 bases between. This CDR3 region has 15 residues. The CDR3 spells CATSHPALESDTQYF. The CDR3 DNA sequence: TGTGCCACTTCTCATCCAGCGTTAGAGTCAGATACGCAGTATTTT.

This clonotype was observed at least ten times. V usage is TRBV7-8 and J usage is TRBJ2-3, with 12 bases identical to TRBD2. The length of the CDR3 is 15 residues. Germline loops: CDR1 SGHVS, CDR2 FQNEAQ. The junction had 11 bases not matched to a gene; V was cut back by 5 bases and J by 11 bases. CDR3 sequence reads: CASSLALAGGMGQYF. The CDR3 DNA is TGTGCCAGCAGCCTCGCACTAGCGGGGGGCATGGGGCAGTATTTT.

This clonotype was recorded at least ten times. The J gene is TRBJ2-1, the V gene TRBV2; 8 nucleotides line up with TRBD2. V lost 4 bases, J lost 9 bases, and 5 bases stayed unmatched. Germline V gene lookup returns CDR1 SNHLY and CDR2 FYNNEI. This CDR3 is 13 amino acids long. The DNA of the CDR3 is TGTGCCAGCAGTGGGACTAGCCAGGGTGAGCAGTTCTTC. Translation: CASSGTSQGEQFF.

The V call is TRBV10-2, the J call TRBJ1-1; no clear D. Germline V gene sequence: CDR1 WSHSY, CDR2 SAAADI. This CDR3 is 12 amino acids long. Trimming removed 4 bases from V and 1 base from J, with 4 bases in between. CDR3 region: CASSVENTEAFF. In DNA form, the CDR3 reads TGCGCCAGCAGTGTAGAGAACACTGAAGCTTTCTTT.

There are many counts of this clonotype. V and J are TRBV29-1 and TRBJ1-1; D ambiguous. The germline gives CDR1 SQVTM, CDR2 ANQGSEA. The CDR3 covers 12 residues. The germline V and J ends were trimmed by 7 bases and 7 bases, with 16 bases remaining between them. CDR3 DNA: TGCAGCGCTGGTCGGAGCCTCCGTGAAGCTTTCTTT. It translates to CSAGRSLREAFF. Variable domain in full (rest from reference TRBV29-1 and TRBJ1-1): SAVISQKPSRDICQRGTSLTIQCQVDSQVTMMFWYRQQPGQSLTLIATANQGSEATYESGFVIDKFPISRPNLTFSTLTVSNMSPEDSSIYLCSAGRSLREAFFGQGTRLTVV.

The table lists this clonotype with many counts. V is TRBV11-2 and J is TRBJ2-3; D is unclear. CDR1 is SGHAT, CDR2 FQNNGV, per germline. The V end lost 1 base, the J end lost 5 bases, and 4 bases lay between the germline ends. This CDR3 comprises 12 residues. CDR3 residues: CASSLAGDTQYF. CDR3 in DNA: TGTGCCAGCAGCTTAGCCGGAGATACGCAGTATTTT.

This clonotype was seen repeatedly, ten times or more. The CDR3 loop is CASSPTGGSYEQYF. CDR3 coding DNA: TGTGCCAGCAGTCCCACAGGGGGCTCCTACGAGCAGTACTTC. V is TRBV6-5 and J is TRBJ2-7, with TRBD1 identical over 8 bases. This CDR3 has 14 amino acids. V lost 5 bases to trimming and J lost 0 bases; unmatched junction nucleotides: 3. Germline CDR1 reads MNHEY; CDR2 reads SVGAGI.

V usage is TRBV20-1 and J usage is TRBJ2-3; 14 nucleotides align to TRBD2. CDR1 is DFQATT, CDR2 SNEGSKA, per germline (reference sequence). The CDR3 extends over 16 amino acids. After removal of 1 base from V and 5 bases from J, the junction contained 5 bases not matched to a gene. CDR3: CSARGTSGRNIDTQYF. As DNA, the CDR3 is TGCAGTGCTAGAGGGACTAGCGGGAGGAATATAGATACGCAGTATTTT.

This clonotype was picked up many times. The V call is TRBV16, the J call TRBJ1-6, with 8 bases aligning to TRBD1. V lost 4 bases and J lost 7; bases outside the gene matches: 9. Looked up from germline, CDR1 is KGHSY and CDR2 is FQNENV. The CDR3 length is 16 residues. This chain's CDR3 is CASSPLRTGTNSPLHF. CDR3 sequence (DNA): TGTGCCAGCAGCCCGCTCCGGACAGGGACCAATTCACCCCTCCACTTT.

This clonotype was recorded many times. The chain combines TRBV12-3 or TRBV12-4 with TRBJ1-2, with 7 bases fitting TRBD1. The CDR3 contains 14 residues. V shed 2 bases, J shed 3 bases, and the junction held 3 bases outside the gene matches. CDR3 in DNA: TGTGCCAGCAGTTTAAGGGACAGTTACTATGGCTACACCTTC. It specifies CASSLRDSYYGYTF.

This clonotype was detected ten times or more. The chain employs TRBV7-9 and TRBJ1-2; no clear D. There are 13 residues in the CDR3. Trimming removed 7 bases at V and 2 bases at J, with 11 bases between. CDR1 is SEHNR and CDR2 is FQNEAQ in the germline V gene (reference sequence). The CDR3 nucleotides read TGTGCCAGCATAGGGCGGGGAAACTATGGCTACACCTTC. Residues: CASIGRGNYGYTF. Full variable domain (outside the CDR3, taken from reference TRBV7-9 and TRBJ1-2): DTGVSQNPRHKITKRGQNVTFRCDPISEHNRLYWYRQTLGQGPEFLTYFQNEAQLEKSRLLSDRFSAERPKGSFSTLEIQRTEQGDSAMYLCASIGRGNYGYTFGSGTRLTVV.

This clonotype was picked up a small number of times. The CDR3 here is CASSGVDYNEQFF. CDR3 nucleotide sequence: TGTGCCAGCAGTGGCGTGGACTACAATGAGCAGTTCTTC. The chain employs TRBV6-2 or TRBV6-3 and TRBJ2-1; D remains unclear. V was cut by 5 bases and J by 3 bases, with 8 bases left in between. This CDR3 region has 13 residues. Germline-derived CDR1 and CDR2 are MNHEY and SVGEGT.

There are many counts of this clonotype. The chain joins TRBV20-1 to TRBJ2-1, with 12 bases fitting TRBD2. The CDR3 extends over 17 amino acids. V was pared by 0 bases and J by 0 bases, with 3 bases of the junction left unmatched. Germline lookup yields CDR1 DFQATT and CDR2 SNEGSKA (reference sequence). The CDR3 nucleotides are TGCAGTGCTAGAGATCTGACTAGCGGGAGCTCCTACAATGAGCAGTTCTTC. Protein product: CSARDLTSGSSYNEQFF.

This clonotype was detected many times. This sequence joins TRBV6-5 and TRBJ1-5; D unclear. The CDR3 covers 14 residues. The ends were cut back, 6 bases at V and 0 bases at J, with 9 bases in the middle. Germline V gene sequence: CDR1 MNHEY, CDR2 SVGAGI. The CDR3 bases are TGTGCCAGCAGGAAAGGGAATAGCAATCAGCCCCAGCATTTT. It yields the protein CASRKGNSNQPQHF.

There are a few counts of this clonotype. V usage is TRBV18 and J usage is TRBJ2-2; 7 positions agree with TRBD2. The CDR3 consists of 16 residues. Germline CDR1 reads KGHSH; CDR2 reads LQKENI. V was clipped by 1 base and J by 0 bases; unmatched bases: 2. CDR3 in amino acids: CASSPLGGTNTGELFF. The CDR3, as DNA: TGTGCCAGCTCACCACTGGGGGGGACGAACACCGGGGAGCTGTTTTTT.

CDR3 sequence reads: CASSRDRAPNTGELFF. In DNA, the CDR3 is TGTGCCAGCAGTAGAGACAGGGCGCCGAACACCGGGGAGCTGTTTTTT. The rearrangement links TRBV12-3 or TRBV12-4 to TRBJ2-2; 7 bases line up with TRBD1. V lost 5 bases, J lost 0 bases, and 6 bases stayed unmatched. The CDR3 runs to 16 residues.

The chain is built from TRBV7-9 and TRBJ1-1; D is uncertain. Germline CDR1 reads SEHNR; CDR2 reads FQNEAQ (reference sequence). Trimming took off 2 bases at V and 5 bases at J, with 12 bases between the two ends. The CDR3 loop spans 14 amino acids. CDR3 region: CASSLIVGVTEAFF. The DNA of the CDR3 is TGTGCCAGCAGCTTAATAGTTGGGGTAACTGAAGCTTTCTTT.

This clonotype was detected a few times. V gene TRBV6-5 combines with J gene TRBJ2-5, with 10 nucleotides matching TRBD2. V was clipped by 0 bases and J by 2 bases; unmatched bases: 24. CDR3 length: 23 amino acids. Germline values: CDR1 MNHEY, CDR2 SVGAGI. CDR3 protein: CASSYSSRHAAGTLAGNQETQYF. CDR3 coding DNA: TGTGCCAGCAGTTACTCGAGTCGTCACGCCGCGGGAACACTAGCGGGAAATCAAGAGACCCAGTACTTC.